Here is one TCR beta chain with its context. The entry originates in a study of T cells after yellow fever vaccination. This CDR3 spans 13 amino acids. V gave up 3 bases and J gave up 6 bases, with 9 bases separating them. Germline CDR1 reads SNHLY; CDR2 reads FYNNEI. MiXCR, run by TCRdb on the 5' RACE reads, gives a single entry per CDR3 protein. The sample has 95,000 to 100,000 distinct CDR3 sequences; 5.8% are singletons. This receptor was identified in a man between 18 and 29 years old who received the YFV17D yellow fever vaccine. This rearrangement joins TRBV2 to TRBJ1-5; D is undetermined. This specimen consisted of CD8+ T cells sorted from PBMCs, obtained 10 days after the yellow fever booster vaccination. The CDR3 coding sequence is TGTGCCAGCAGTGAGAGCGTAGGTCAGCCCCAGCATTTT. It specifies CASSESVGQPQHF.